This paragraph covers one T cell receptor beta chain sequence. This clone's antigen is unknown. Base qualities are not recorded, but no much larger clone differs from it by a single base. Only healthy Caucasian donors were included. The twin cohort comprised three pairs of female monozygotic twins, all aged about 18 to 30 years. Positive isolation kits from Invitrogen were used to isolate the CD4+ and CD8+ T cell populations. The data belong to a study of identical twins (dated by TCRdb to about 2016). For context, the study as a whole: The study deep-sequenced TCR alpha and beta repertoires from monozygotic twins, unrelated adults of various ages and cord blood to test whether fetal clonotypes persist. To rule out contamination, the twin experiments were replicated at different times with different library preparation protocols.

The germline V gene yields SGDLS for CDR1 and YYNGEE for CDR2. The CDR3 starts with the cysteine, ends with the phenylalanine, and has 14 residues. Here the CDR3 DNA is all that survives: 42 bases in frame from base 1. Trimming takes 7 bases off V and 3 bases off J; junction bases not matched to a gene: 6. Library creation used 5' RACE. Sequencing used an Illumina HiSeq 2000. A universal primer binding site was added through template switching, and the final cDNA carried a unique molecular identifier so that TCR cDNA molecules could be counted accurately. First-strand cDNA for TCR alpha and beta chains was synthesized from specific primers in the conserved constant-segment region. Each cDNA library was double barcoded, with a SMART-Mk sample barcode plus Illumina barcodes, to control for contamination. Two successive PCR steps introduced TruSeq adapter sequences along with Illumina sample barcodes. The Illumina HiSeq platform was used with custom primers to sequence TCR alpha and beta cDNA libraries. From the authors' description of their analysis: MiGEC was used to process raw reads and extract unique molecular identifiers, and MiXCR was used to find CDR3 positions. Recombination models were inferred per individual with the repgenHMM and IGoR tools using an EM algorithm. The tcR package in R was used for shared clonotype analysis, with sharing normalized by the product of cloneset sizes. To study raw recombination free of thymic and clonal selection effects, out-of-frame nonproductive sequences were analyzed. The raw public data were reprocessed by TCRdb itself: fastp quality trimming at Q25, MiXCR clonotype calling, in-frame beta chains only. When rows share a CDR3 protein, they turn into one entry using the most common DNA and genes. TCRdb assigned the V and J calls; the authors' analysis was not used. The sample table shows roughly 240,000 distinct CDR3 sequences, and 6.5% to 9% are seen once. Clones ranked in the top ten supply roughly 5% of the sample.

Points the paper makes about the study in general: In beta out-of-frame sequences, excess twin sharing was weaker, because having fewer shared sequences lowered the signal-to-noise ratio. Compared with coincidental sharing between unrelated individuals, an excess of low generation-probability sequences was observed among out-of-frame TCR alpha sequences shared between twins. Invariant T cells such as MAIT and iNKT could partly confound zero-insertion analyses, though diverse VJ usage argued against this for most clonotypes. In monozygotic twins, out-of-frame TCR alpha sharing was systematically underestimated by recombination models, although the models agreed with sharing between unrelated individuals. Abundant cord blood beta clonotypes had fewer insertions, young adult naive repertoires showed a similar but weaker trend, and memory repertoires showed no such trend. Conclusions relied on cross-sectional statistical analysis, since the same donors could not be followed over many years.

The same specimen was also included in a second study, on yellow fever vaccine responses in identical twins. Drawing on the second study: According to the authors, in identical twins the way T cells responded to vaccination appeared partly convergent and partly personalized. In identical twins, the study followed T cell clones that responded to the vaccine with precision.

Recombination connected TRBV9 to TRBJ2-1; 8 bases in the junction line up with TRBD2. This clonotype originated in a woman aged 18-29 years in good health. The sample taken for sequencing was CD8+ T cells sorted from blood. The DNA sequence is TGTGCCAGCGCCGGGACTAGTGGCTACAATGAGCAGTTCTTC. It translates to CASAGTSGYNEQFF.